This T cell receptor beta chain came from a study of siplizumab effects on memory and regulatory T cells (dated by TCRdb to the late 2010s). In the study overall: The effect of the anti-CD2 antibody siplizumab on alloreactive T-cell subsets was examined in allogeneic mixed lymphocyte reactions constructed from human PBMCs. The study at large found these results: Siplizumab significantly lowered the cumulative frequency of alloreactive sequences that could be traced to unstimulated CD4+ memory T cells. A naive or memory phenotype could not be assigned to roughly 75-95% of proliferating CD4+ or CD8+ clones. Whether proliferating Tregs from siplizumab cultures actually had suppressive function was not functionally confirmed. Compared with memory T cells, unstimulated naive T cells appeared more diverse, and naive cells seemed to make a substantial contribution to the alloresponse. Because sequences below about 10^-5 frequency were poorly captured, only a minor fraction of alloreactive clones could be mapped to unstimulated subsets. Of the alloreactive CD4+ clones that could be mapped, the Treg-derived share averaged approximately 67% with siplizumab compared with approximately 30% in control reactions.

Receptor amplification or capture employed the immunoSEQ multiplex PCR assay. Each sample had roughly 100,000 TCR templates assayed by the deep sequencing platform. Genomic DNA extracted from sorted T cells was used for TCRbeta CDR3 sequencing. Turning to the authors' computational methods: Clonal analysis of TCRbeta CDR3 data was done in the R programming language. Comparing unstimulated samples against CFSE-low samples taken after the reaction was how alloreactive CD4+ and CD8+ clones were defined. Alloreactive CD4+ clones were assigned to regulatory or non-regulatory origin by matching sequences to sorted unstimulated Treg and non-Treg repertoires. Imported from immuneACCESS, the table was reduced by TCRdb to in-frame sequences with V and J called. These copies leave out some clones; in studies compared against another copy, an unresolved V gene accounts for under half, and the cause of the remainder is not known. V, J and clone size were drawn from that table, and D and trimming were deduced from the DNA. The sample includes 110,000 or so clones, with about 93% observed a single time. In total, the top ten clones hold around 0.29% of the sample.

Comment on this clone: Its target antigen remains unknown. No per-base quality is available; no much larger clone lies one base away.

CDR1 and CDR2, looked up from the germline V gene, are SGHNT and YENEEA. The V and J ends are trimmed by 1 base and 5 bases, leaving 7 bases between them. From cysteine to phenylalanine, the CDR3 is 13 amino acids long. This entry keeps only the CDR3 DNA: 39 bases, framed from base 1. Sorted unstimulated T cells and proliferating T cells recovered from mixed lymphocyte reactions underwent TCRbeta CDR3 sequencing. Fresh whole blood from nine to ten HLA-typed healthy donors was used as the source from which PBMCs were isolated. Source material: CD4+ T cells sorted from blood. This sequence uses TRBV11-3 and TRBJ2-3; the D gene is not confidently resolved. The receptor was derived from a human donor in good health. The bases are TGTGCCAGCAGCTTAGTAGCTCGAGATACGCAGTATTTT. This sequence encodes CASSLVARDTQYF.